This record covers a single TCR beta chain. The antigen is undetermined. The J segment lost 3 bases and the V segment lost 8 bases, leaving 10 bases of the junction unmatched. The CDR3 runs to 15 residues. This sample stems from a study of blood T cells in healthy people across ages. Study-level results: Estimated diversity, derived from one million T cells, was regarded as an underestimate.

Alongside a J-beta primer mix, a sample-barcoded 5' primer served in a second PCR lasting roughly 7 to 11 cycles. Researchers report that a template-switch adaptor with 12 random nucleotides tagged each cDNA molecule. In TCRdb, the 5' RACE reads were re-called with MiXCR into one record per CDR3 protein. The sample has 1.5 million or so distinct CDR3 sequences, 42% seen once. Every participating donor contributed 9.5 to 10 milliliters of peripheral blood through a draw. Per sample, a minimum of 6 million PBMCs were isolated. The sequence was collected from a woman aged 18-30 years in good health. The chain carries TRBV12-3 or TRBV12-4 and TRBJ1-1; the match to TRBD1 covers 9 bases. The sequencing input was blood. This CDR3 is CASGRSGTGHTEAFF. The CDR3 DNA is TGTGCCAGCGGCAGATCCGGGACAGGGCACACTGAAGCTTTCTTT.